Presented here are 6 T cell receptor beta chains from one specimen sequenced in a study of T cell responses to AZD1222 COVID-19 vaccine. The data were produced by immunoSEQ multiplex PCR, yet TCRdb's version contains in-frame clones alone and is incomplete. Here the sample spans 20,000 to 25,000 clones, roughly 82% being singletons. The source material was peripheral blood, sampled on day 0 of AZD1222 vaccination. The receptors shown here come from an adult in good health.

The chain employs TRBV7-3 and TRBJ2-5, with D perhaps assigned TRBD1 or TRBD2 (5 bases each). CDR1 is SGHTA and CDR2 is FQGTGA in the germline V gene. The CDR3 runs 15 residues. Trimming took 1 base from V and 5 from J, leaving 14 bases between them. The DNA of the CDR3 is TGTGCCAGCAGCTTAAGAGGGGATGGGTTGGAGACCCAGTACTTC. Amino acids: CASSLRGDGLETQYF.

This clone showed up just a few times. The DNA of the CDR3 is TGTGCCAGCAGCTCCCAGTTTTCGACTAGCGGGGGGGCCCGGGAGCAGTTCTTC. It codes for CASSSQFSTSGGAREQFF. The rearrangement uses TRBV7-8 and TRBJ2-1; 14 positions agree with TRBD2. Germline trimming cut 4 bases from V and 10 bases from J; bases unmatched to any gene: 15. The germline V gene has CDR1 SGHVS and CDR2 FQNEAQ. The CDR3 has 18 amino acids.

The chain employs TRBV5-1 and TRBJ1-3; 7 bases are shared with TRBD1. Germline V gene sequence: CDR1 SGHRS, CDR2 YFSETQ. V was clipped by 3 bases and J by 3 bases; unmatched bases: 0. The CDR3 extends over 13 amino acids. The DNA of the CDR3 is TGCGCCAGCAGCTGGGACAGTGGAAACACCATATATTTT. Amino acids: CASSWDSGNTIYF.

The chain joins TRBV5-1 to TRBJ2-7, with D possibly being TRBD1 or TRBD2 (5 bases each). Germline CDR1 is SGHRS and CDR2 is YFSETQ. V lost 0 bases, J lost 3 bases, and 10 bases lay in between. The CDR3 consists of 14 residues. Here the CDR3 reads CASSLARDGYEQYF. In DNA form, the CDR3 reads TGCGCCAGCAGCTTGGCCCGGGACGGCTACGAGCAGTACTTC.

J is TRBJ2-5 and V is TRBV28; 9 bases are a match to TRBD1. V trimming: 4 bases; J trimming: 5 bases; junction bases outside the gene matches: 11. CDR3 length: 16 residues. Looked up from germline, CDR1 is MDHEN and CDR2 is SYDVKM. In DNA, the CDR3 is TGTGCCAGCAGTTCGGCGGACAGGGGAGGGTTGGAGACCCAGTACTTC. Translation gives CASSSADRGGLETQYF.

V usage is TRBV27 and J usage is TRBJ2-3, with 9 positions matching TRBD2. The CDR3 length is 19 residues. CDR1 MNHEY and CDR2 SMNVEV come from the germline V gene (reference sequence). With 3 bases clipped from V and 1 base from J, the junction kept 14 bases outside the gene matches. CDR3: CASSLWVQEAGGRTDTQYF. CDR3 sequence (DNA): TGTGCCAGCAGTTTGTGGGTCCAGGAAGCGGGAGGCCGCACAGATACGCAGTATTTT.